This T cell receptor beta chain was retrieved from a study of blood T cell repertoires in COVID-19. Overall study: PBMCs, B-cell-depleted T cells, or T cells were the source of the cDNA or gDNA that made up the material.

The CDR3 runs to 14 residues. The germline CDR1 and CDR2 sequences are KGHSH and LQKENI. V was trimmed by 2 bases and J by 4 bases, leaving 9 bases between them. In the original analysis: It was from reference gene primer amplification that nucleated cell counts were estimated. Method: immunoSEQ multiplex PCR; TCRdb's copy keeps in-frame clones and lacks some. The DNA was the basis for D and trimming; V, J and clone size are from that table. The repertoire consists of approximately 130,000 clones, with 69% occurring once and the leading ten covering over 2%. The material sequenced was peripheral blood. This chain links TRBV18 with TRBJ2-4; perhaps TRBD1 as D (6 bases). This clonotype originated in a woman aged 70-85 years with acute or convalescent COVID-19. The CDR3 DNA follows: TGTGCCAGCTCACCAACAGGGACAAAAAACATTCAGTACTTC. Its protein product is CASSPTGTKNIQYF.